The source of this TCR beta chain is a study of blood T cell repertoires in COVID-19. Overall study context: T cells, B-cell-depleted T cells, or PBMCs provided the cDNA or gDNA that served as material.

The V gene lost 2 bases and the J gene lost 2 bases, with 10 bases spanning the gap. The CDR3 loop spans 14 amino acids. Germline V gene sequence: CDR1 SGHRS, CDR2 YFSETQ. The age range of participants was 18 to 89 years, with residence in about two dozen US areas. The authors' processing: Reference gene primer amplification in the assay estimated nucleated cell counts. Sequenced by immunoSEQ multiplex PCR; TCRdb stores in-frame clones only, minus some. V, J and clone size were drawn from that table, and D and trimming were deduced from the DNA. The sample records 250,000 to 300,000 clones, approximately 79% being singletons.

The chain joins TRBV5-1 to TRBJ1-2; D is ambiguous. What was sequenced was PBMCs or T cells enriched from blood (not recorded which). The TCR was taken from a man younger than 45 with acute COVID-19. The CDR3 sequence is CASSFDTLNYGYTF. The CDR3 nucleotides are TGCGCCAGCAGCTTCGACACCTTAAACTATGGCTACACCTTC.